The 29 T cell receptor beta chains listed next were all sequenced from one sample in a study of cytomegalovirus exposure and HLA in healthy donors. The PCR made use of 60 Vbeta and 13 Jbeta primers. Some clones are missing from TCRdb's copy, which holds only in-frame ones; the method was immunoSEQ multiplex PCR. The sample contains some 150,000 clones, roughly 86% of which appear only once. Sequenced sample: PBMCs. All receptors come from a man younger than 30 in good health and CMV-seropositive.

The chain recombines TRBV7-9 with TRBJ2-1, with no clear D. Trimming took off 1 base at V and 7 bases at J, with 11 bases between the two ends. The CDR3 has 14 amino acids. Germline V gene data show CDR1 as SEHNR and CDR2 as FQNEAQ (reference sequence). The CDR3 DNA sequence: TGTGCCAGCAGCTTAGGTAGCATTCAGAATGAGCAGTTCTTC. Protein product: CASSLGSIQNEQFF.

The CDR3: CASSLGGGDEQYF. The CDR3 DNA sequence: TGTGCCAGCAGCCTTGGGGGCGGAGACGAGCAGTACTTC. The J gene is TRBJ2-7, the V gene TRBV7-3, with D possibly being TRBD1 (6 bases). The germline V gene has CDR1 SGHTA and CDR2 FQGTGA. Trimming cost V 5 bases and J 5 bases, with 13 bases left between them. This CDR3 comprises 13 residues.

This clone was seen a few times. This chain connects TRBV6-1 to TRBJ1-5, with D tentatively TRBD1 (5 bases). Per germline, CDR1 MNHNS and CDR2 SASEGT. The CDR3 extends over 17 amino acids. V was cut by 2 bases and J by 0 bases, with 14 bases left in between. This CDR3 reads CASSERLGLYSNQPQHF. The CDR3 nucleotides read TGTGCCAGCAGTGAACGGTTGGGGCTGTATAGCAATCAGCCCCAGCATTTT.

This clone turned up a few times. In nucleotides, the CDR3 is TGTGCCAGCAGTTTGGCCGGGTTGGAGACCCAGTACTTC. Protein product: CASSLAGLETQYF. The chain employs TRBV27 and TRBJ2-5; D unclear. The V end lost 3 bases, the J end lost 5 bases, and 10 bases lay between the germline ends. Germline CDR1 and CDR2: MNHEY and SMNVEV (reference sequence). CDR3 length: 13 residues.

The chain combines TRBV9 with TRBJ2-1, with 12 nucleotides matching TRBD2. J gave up 6 bases and V 4 bases, and 5 bases lay outside the gene matches. CDR3 size: 15 residues. Germline V lookup: CDR1 SGDLS, CDR2 YYNGEE. For the CDR3, the DNA is TGTGCCAGCAGCCCGGGACTAGCGGGCCCCAATGAGCAGTTCTTC. As protein: CASSPGLAGPNEQFF.

This sequence joins TRBV28 and TRBJ2-1, with D unclear. The CDR3 sequence is 13 residues long. CDR1 is MDHEN, CDR2 SYDVKM, per germline. The V end lost 1 base, the J end lost 10 bases, and 11 bases lay between the germline ends. The CDR3 region is CASSLLHSGEQFF. The CDR3 region has the DNA TGTGCCAGCAGTTTATTACACTCAGGCGAGCAGTTCTTC.

This chain connects TRBV4-2 to TRBJ2-3; no definite D call. CDR1 LGHNA and CDR2 YNFKEQ come from the germline V gene. Between the trimmed V and J ends, which lost 1 base and 6 bases, there was a span of 11 bases. The CDR3 totals 14 residues. Here the CDR3 DNA reads TGTGCCAGCAGCCAAGGAGCGTCCGCGGATACGCAGTATTTT. Its protein is CASSQGASADTQYF.

This sequence joins TRBV27 and TRBJ2-1; tentative D call: TRBD2 (5 bases). Per germline, CDR1 MNHEY and CDR2 SMNVEV (reference sequence). Trimming stripped 5 bases from V and 0 bases from J, with 14 bases between. The length of the CDR3 is 16 residues. The CDR3 sequence: CASSTPFRDSYNEQFF. The CDR3 nucleotides are TGTGCCAGCAGTACCCCATTCCGGGACTCCTACAATGAGCAGTTCTTC.

This rearrangement joins TRBV5-1 to TRBJ1-2; 8 bases line up with TRBD1. Germline-derived CDR1 and CDR2 are SGHRS and YFSETQ. The CDR3 has 14 residues. V was clipped by 3 bases and J by 0 bases; unmatched bases: 1. CDR3 DNA sequence: TGCGCCAGCAGCTCGGACAGGGCTAACTATGGCTACACCTTC. Translation gives CASSSDRANYGYTF.

The chain combines TRBV7-2 with TRBJ2-7; D remains unclear. CDR3 size: 11 residues. Trimming stripped 5 bases from V and 9 bases from J, with 11 bases between. Germline V gene data show CDR1 as SGHTA and CDR2 as FQGNSA. DNA for the CDR3: TGTGCCAGCAGCCCCAGCCAGGTGCAGTACTTC. This gives the protein CASSPSQVQYF. Complete variable domain (other parts from reference TRBV7-2 and TRBJ2-7): GAGVSQSPSNKVTEKGKDVELRCDPISGHTALYWYRQSLGQGLEFLIYFQGNSAPDKSGLPSDRFSAERTGGSVSTLTIQRTQQEDSAVYLCASSPSQVQYFGPGTRLTVT.

The chain has TRBV6-6 and TRBJ2-2; tentative D call: TRBD1 (6 bases). There are 15 residues in the CDR3. Germline-derived CDR1 and CDR2 are MNHNY and SVGAGI (reference sequence). Trimming took off 2 bases at V and 6 bases at J, with 13 bases between the two ends. The CDR3 spells CASSYGGSKPGELFF. For the CDR3, the DNA is TGTGCCAGCAGTTACGGGGGCTCCAAACCCGGGGAGCTGTTTTTT.

This CDR3 reads CASSLASPDRGLSNTGELFF. In DNA form, the CDR3 reads TGCGCCAGCAGCTTGGCATCCCCGGACAGGGGGCTATCGAACACCGGGGAGCTGTTTTTT. This rearrangement joins TRBV5-1 to TRBJ2-2, with TRBD1 matching over 11 bases. Germline values: CDR1 SGHRS, CDR2 YFSETQ. This CDR3 is built from 20 residues. J was trimmed by 0 bases and V by 0 bases; bases with no gene match: 10.

This clone was detected a few times. The gene calls are TRBV9 and TRBJ2-7; D may match TRBD1 or TRBD2 (6 bases each). The germline V and J ends were trimmed by 4 bases and 4 bases, with 21 bases remaining between them. This CDR3 has 16 residues. The germline gives CDR1 SGDLS, CDR2 YYNGEE. The CDR3 DNA is TGTGCCAGCAGCCTAGGGGGGCAGGGTGCTTTTTACGAGCAGTACTTC. It encodes CASSLGGQGAFYEQYF.

The chain combines TRBV28 with TRBJ1-1, with unresolved D. CDR3 length: 15 residues. CDR1 and CDR2 (germline): MDHEN, SYDVKM. Deletions cut 6 bases from V and 1 base from J, with 15 bases between. The CDR3 loop is CASSDIGKSNTEAFF. CDR3 bases: TGTGCCAGCAGCGACATCGGGAAATCGAACACTGAAGCTTTCTTT.

For the CDR3, the DNA is TGTGCCAGCAGCTTAGCACTAGGGGAGACCCAGTACTTC. The encoded protein is CASSLALGETQYF. V gene TRBV11-2 combines with J gene TRBJ2-5; a possible D gene is TRBD2 (5 bases). Germline-derived CDR1 and CDR2 are SGHAT and FQNNGV. V was pared by 1 base and J by 5 bases, with 8 bases between. CDR3 length: 13 amino acids.

The V and J genes are TRBV6-5 and TRBJ1-1, with 7 nucleotides matching TRBD1. The CDR3 runs 14 residues. In germline, CDR1 is MNHEY, CDR2 SVGAGI. The V segment lost 0 bases and the J segment 4 bases; nucleotides outside the gene matches: 2. CDR3 DNA sequence: TGTGCCAGCAGTTACTCAGCAGGGGGCACTGAAGCTTTCTTT. Translation: CASSYSAGGTEAFF.

The DNA for the CDR3 is TGTGCCAGCAGCCCCGGGGACAGGCCCTCCTACGAGCAGTACTTC. It is translated as CASSPGDRPSYEQYF. The rearrangement links TRBV9 to TRBJ2-7; 8 bases map to TRBD1. The J segment lost 0 bases and the V segment lost 4 bases, leaving 6 bases of the junction unmatched. Germline CDR1 SGDLS, CDR2 YYNGEE. The CDR3 has 15 amino acids.

The chain joins TRBV18 to TRBJ2-7, with 12 bases that match TRBD2. V gave up 4 bases and J gave up 0 bases; unmatched junction bases: 1. This CDR3 contains 15 residues. Germline V gene lookup returns CDR1 KGHSH and CDR2 LQKENI. As DNA, the CDR3 is TGTGCCAGCTCACTGACTAGCGGGAGCTCCTACGAGCAGTACTTC. The encoded protein is CASSLTSGSSYEQYF.

This clone appeared a few times. V usage is TRBV28 and J usage is TRBJ2-1, with D tentatively TRBD1 (5 bases). The germline V gene encodes CDR1 MDHEN and CDR2 SYDVKM. The germline V and J ends were trimmed by 5 bases and 2 bases, with 10 bases remaining between them. The CDR3 is made up of 14 amino acids. CDR3 bases: TGTGCCAGCAGTAGGGGTGTACCCTACAATGAGCAGTTCTTC. Translation: CASSRGVPYNEQFF.

The J gene is TRBJ2-7, the V gene TRBV30, with D maybe TRBD1 (5 bases). The CDR3 consists of 11 residues. Germline V CDR1 and CDR2: GTSNPN, SVGIG (reference sequence). V was shortened by 5 bases and J by 5 bases, with 10 bases between the two germline ends. This CDR3 reads CAWSLGHEQYF. CDR3 sequence (DNA): TGTGCCTGGTCACTGGGGCACGAGCAGTACTTC.

This chain uses TRBV28 with TRBJ2-2, with D possibly matching TRBD1 (6 bases). Germline loops: CDR1 MDHEN, CDR2 SYDVKM. The V gene lost 6 bases and the J gene lost 7 bases, with 24 bases spanning the gap. CDR3 size: 17 residues. This CDR3 is CASSPLNLAGVSGELFF. As DNA, the CDR3 is TGTGCCAGCAGCCCCCTTAACCTGGCAGGGGTTAGCGGGGAGCTGTTTTTT.

Only one count was recorded for this clone. As DNA, the CDR3 is TGTGCCAGCCGAAGGGGAGGAGATAGCAATCAGCCCCAGCATTTT. Translating it yields CASRRGGDSNQPQHF. V is TRBV6-1 and J is TRBJ1-5; D perhaps matches TRBD1 (5 bases). V lost 8 bases and J lost 0, with 14 bases in between. This CDR3 comprises 15 residues. Germline V gene data show CDR1 as MNHNS and CDR2 as SASEGT.

The V and J genes are TRBV13 and TRBJ1-1; no firm D call. This CDR3 has 15 amino acids. V was clipped by 4 bases and J by 1 base, with 13 bases between them. Germline V gene data show CDR1 as PRHDT and CDR2 as FYEKMQ (reference sequence). The CDR3 region has the DNA TGTGCCAGCAGCTCGTCGGGTTACAAGAACACTGAAGCTTTCTTT. The encoded protein is CASSSSGYKNTEAFF.

The chain couples TRBV27 to TRBJ1-5; D is possibly TRBD1 (5 bases). V dropped 2 bases and J dropped 0 bases, with 14 bases sitting between them. The CDR3 spans 17 residues. Germline V gene data show CDR1 as MNHEY and CDR2 as SMNVEV (reference sequence). CDR3 protein: CASSLRGTDYSNQPQHF. DNA of the CDR3: TGTGCCAGCAGTTTAAGGGGTACCGATTATAGCAATCAGCCCCAGCATTTT.

V gene TRBV11-3 combines with J gene TRBJ2-7, with TRBD2 identical over 7 bases. V lost 1 base, J lost 3 bases, and 0 bases stayed unmatched. The CDR3 loop spans 13 amino acids. Looked up from germline, CDR1 is SGHNT and CDR2 is YENEEA. The CDR3 here is CASSLGGGYEQYF. DNA of the CDR3: TGTGCCAGCAGCTTAGGCGGGGGCTACGAGCAGTACTTC. The full variable domain, in which reference TRBV11-3 and TRBJ2-7 provide the parts outside the CDR3, is EAGVVQSPRYKIIEKKQPVAFWCNPISGHNTLYWYLQNLGQGPELLIRYENEEAVDDSQLPKDRFSAERLKGVDSTLKIQPAELGDSAVYLCASSLGGGYEQYFGPGTRLTVT.

The J gene is TRBJ2-2, the V gene TRBV5-1, with D perhaps matching TRBD1 (5 bases). From germline, CDR1 is SGHRS and CDR2 YFSETQ. V was shortened by 4 bases and J by 0 bases, with 10 bases between the two germline ends. The CDR3 length is 15 residues. CDR3 DNA sequence: TGCGCCAGCAGCACAGACAGTGCGAACACCGGGGAGCTGTTTTTT. Translation gives CASSTDSANTGELFF.

The CDR3: CASAAGRENTEAFF. The CDR3 region has the DNA TGCGCCAGTGCGGCGGGACGGGAAAACACTGAAGCTTTCTTT. The chain uses TRBV10-1 and TRBJ1-1; D perhaps matches TRBD1 (5 bases). CDR1 and CDR2 (germline): WNHNN, SYGVQD (reference sequence). The CDR3 has 14 amino acids. V lost 9 bases, J lost 2 bases, and 16 bases lay in between.

This sequence joins TRBV2 and TRBJ2-3, with D possibly being TRBD2 (7 bases). Germline CDR1 and CDR2: SNHLY and FYNNEI. The V and J ends lost 10 bases and 3 bases respectively, with 20 bases between them. The CDR3 has 15 amino acids. CDR3 nucleotides: TGTGCCAACAGCAGGGAGGGGGGCGCAACAGATACGCAGTATTTT. It specifies CANSREGGATDTQYF.

This chain links TRBV11-2 with TRBJ2-2; no firm D call. With 5 bases removed from V and 1 base from J, the gap between germline ends came to 11 bases. CDR3 length equals 15 residues. Per the germline V gene, CDR1 is SGHAT and CDR2 is FQNNGV. CDR3 sequence reads: CASSPITRNTGELFF. CDR3 bases: TGTGCCAGCAGCCCTATTACGCGGAACACCGGGGAGCTGTTTTTT.